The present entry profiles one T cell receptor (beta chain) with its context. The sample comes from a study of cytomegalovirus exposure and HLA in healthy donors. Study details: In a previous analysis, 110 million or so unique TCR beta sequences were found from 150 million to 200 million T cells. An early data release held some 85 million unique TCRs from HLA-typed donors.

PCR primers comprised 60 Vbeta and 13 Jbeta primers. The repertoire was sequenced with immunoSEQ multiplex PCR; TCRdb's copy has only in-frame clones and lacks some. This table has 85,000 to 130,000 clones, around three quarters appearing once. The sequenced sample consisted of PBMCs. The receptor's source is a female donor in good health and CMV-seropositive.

The CDR3 sequence is CASSSTGLKSYEQYF. CDR3 sequence (DNA): TGTGCCAGCAGTTCAACAGGGCTCAAGTCCTACGAGCAGTACTTC. V and J are TRBV27 and TRBJ2-7, with D possibly TRBD1 on 6 matching bases. There are 15 residues in the CDR3. Germline V gene sequence: CDR1 MNHEY, CDR2 SMNVEV (reference sequence). Trimming stripped 4 bases from V and 1 base from J, with 14 bases between.